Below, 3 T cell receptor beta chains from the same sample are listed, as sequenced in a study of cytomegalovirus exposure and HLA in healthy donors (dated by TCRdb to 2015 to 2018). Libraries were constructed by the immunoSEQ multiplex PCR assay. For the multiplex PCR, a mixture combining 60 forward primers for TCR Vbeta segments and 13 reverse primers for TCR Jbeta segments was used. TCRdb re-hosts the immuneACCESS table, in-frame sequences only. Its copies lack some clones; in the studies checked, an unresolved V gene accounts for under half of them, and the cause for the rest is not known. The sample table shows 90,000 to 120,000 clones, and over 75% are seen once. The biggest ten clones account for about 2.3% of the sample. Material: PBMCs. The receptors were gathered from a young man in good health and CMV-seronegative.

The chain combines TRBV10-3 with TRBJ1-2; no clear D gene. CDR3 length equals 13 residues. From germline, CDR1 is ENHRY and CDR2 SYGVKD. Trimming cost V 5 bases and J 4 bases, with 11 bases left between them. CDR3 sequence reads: CAISPTDTYGYTF. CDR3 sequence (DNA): TGTGCCATCAGTCCAACTGATACCTATGGCTACACCTTC.

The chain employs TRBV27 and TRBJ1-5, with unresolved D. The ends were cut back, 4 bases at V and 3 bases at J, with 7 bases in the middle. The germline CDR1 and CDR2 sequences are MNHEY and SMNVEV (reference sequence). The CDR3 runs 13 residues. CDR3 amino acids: CASSSSINQPQHF. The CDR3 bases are TGTGCCAGCAGTTCCTCTATCAATCAGCCCCAGCATTTT.

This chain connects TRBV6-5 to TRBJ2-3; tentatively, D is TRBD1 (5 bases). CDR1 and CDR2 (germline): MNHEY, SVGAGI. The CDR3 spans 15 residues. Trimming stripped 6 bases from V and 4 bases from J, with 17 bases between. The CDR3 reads CASRSGASGADTQYF. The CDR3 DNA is TGTGCCAGCAGGTCTGGGGCAAGTGGAGCAGATACGCAGTATTTT.